This paragraph reports one T cell receptor (beta chain). The antigen is unknown. The data belong to a study of cytomegalovirus exposure and HLA in healthy donors. Study results and caveats: A later analysis showed TCR association rates differing by HLA locus, peaking at DRB1 and lowest at HLA-C. A later analysis found that most CMV-associated TCR beta chains appeared HLA-restricted.

The germline V and J ends were trimmed by 3 bases and 3 bases, with 8 bases remaining between them. Germline CDR1 reads MNHEY; CDR2 reads SMNVEV (reference sequence). This CDR3 comprises 13 residues. Primers for the PCR totalled 60 Vbeta and 13 Jbeta. The repertoire was sequenced with immunoSEQ multiplex PCR; TCRdb's copy has only in-frame clones and lacks some. The profile shows some 90,000 clones, 65% to 85% of them singletons. This TCR came from a man aged 25 to 40 in good health and CMV-seronegative. Sequenced sample: PBMCs. The genes are TRBV27 and TRBJ1-1, with D maybe TRBD1 (5 bases). The CDR3 DNA reads as TGTGCCAGCAGTTTGGCCAGGGACACTGAAGCTTTCTTT. This encodes CASSLARDTEAFF.